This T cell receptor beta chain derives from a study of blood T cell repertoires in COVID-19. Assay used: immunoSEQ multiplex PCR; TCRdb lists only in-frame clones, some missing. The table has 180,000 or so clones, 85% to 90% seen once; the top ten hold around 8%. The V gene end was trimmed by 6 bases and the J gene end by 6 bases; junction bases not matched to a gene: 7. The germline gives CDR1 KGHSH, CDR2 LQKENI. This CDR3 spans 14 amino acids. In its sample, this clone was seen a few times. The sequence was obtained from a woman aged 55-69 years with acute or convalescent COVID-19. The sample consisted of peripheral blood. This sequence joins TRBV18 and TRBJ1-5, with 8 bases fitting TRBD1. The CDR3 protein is CASSIGQGFQPQHF. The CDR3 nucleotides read TGTGCCAGCTCGATTGGACAGGGCTTTCAGCCCCAGCATTTT. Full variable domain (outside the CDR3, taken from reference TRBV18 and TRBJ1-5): NAGVMQNPRHLVRRRGQEARLRCSPMKGHSHVYWYRQLPEEGLKFMVYLQKENIIDESGMPKERFSAEFPKEGPSILRIQQVVRGDSAAYFCASSIGQGFQPQHFGDGTRLSIL.